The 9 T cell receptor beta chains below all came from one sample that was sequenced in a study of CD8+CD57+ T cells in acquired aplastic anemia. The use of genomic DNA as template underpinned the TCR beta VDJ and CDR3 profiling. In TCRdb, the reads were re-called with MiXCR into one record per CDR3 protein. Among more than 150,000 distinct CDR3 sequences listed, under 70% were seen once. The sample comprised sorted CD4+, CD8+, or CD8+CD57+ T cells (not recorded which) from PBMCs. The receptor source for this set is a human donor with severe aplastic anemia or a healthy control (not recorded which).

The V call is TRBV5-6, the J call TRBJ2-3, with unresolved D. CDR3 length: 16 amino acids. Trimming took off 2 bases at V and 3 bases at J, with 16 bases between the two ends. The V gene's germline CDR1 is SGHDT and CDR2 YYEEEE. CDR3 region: CASSLVLSEGTDTQYF. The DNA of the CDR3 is TGTGCCAGCAGCTTAGTCTTGAGCGAAGGAACAGATACGCAGTATTTT.

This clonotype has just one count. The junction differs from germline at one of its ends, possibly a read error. The chain's CDR3 is CASSHGLAGQETQYF. DNA for the CDR3: TGTGCCAGCAGCCACGGACTAGCGGGACAAGAGACCCAGTACTTC. This chain joins TRBV15 and TRBJ2-5; 12 bases align to TRBD2. The CDR3 is 15 amino acids. Germline CDR1 LNHNV, CDR2 YYDKDF (reference sequence).

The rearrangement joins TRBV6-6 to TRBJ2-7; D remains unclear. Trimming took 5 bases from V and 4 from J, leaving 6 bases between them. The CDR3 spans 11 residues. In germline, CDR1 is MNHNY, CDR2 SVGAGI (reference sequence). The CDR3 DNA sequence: TGTGCCAGCAGTCCTCAATACGAGCAGTACTTC. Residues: CASSPQYEQYF.

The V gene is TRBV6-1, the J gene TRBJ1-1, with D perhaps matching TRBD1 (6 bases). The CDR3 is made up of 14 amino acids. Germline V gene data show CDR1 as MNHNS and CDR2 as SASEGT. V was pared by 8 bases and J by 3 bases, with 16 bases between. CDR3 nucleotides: TGTGCCAGCGGAAACCGGGACAAGGACACTGAAGCTTTCTTT. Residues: CASGNRDKDTEAFF.

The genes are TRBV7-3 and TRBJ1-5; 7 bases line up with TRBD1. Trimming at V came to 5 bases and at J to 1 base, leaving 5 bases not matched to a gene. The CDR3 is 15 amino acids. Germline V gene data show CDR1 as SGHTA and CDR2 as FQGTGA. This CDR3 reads CASSLDRESNQPQHF. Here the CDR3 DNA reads TGTGCCAGCAGCCTCGACAGGGAAAGCAATCAGCCCCAGCATTTT.

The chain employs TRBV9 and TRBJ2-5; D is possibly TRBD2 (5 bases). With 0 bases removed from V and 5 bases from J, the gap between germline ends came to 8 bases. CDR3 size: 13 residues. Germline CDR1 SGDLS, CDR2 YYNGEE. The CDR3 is CASSVAGLETQYF. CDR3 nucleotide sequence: TGTGCCAGCAGCGTAGCGGGGTTGGAGACCCAGTACTTC.

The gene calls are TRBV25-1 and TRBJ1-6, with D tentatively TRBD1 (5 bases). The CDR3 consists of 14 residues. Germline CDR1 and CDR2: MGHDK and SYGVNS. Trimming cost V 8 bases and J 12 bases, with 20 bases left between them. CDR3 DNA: TGTGCCAGCGGATCCGGGACGGATCACTTACCCCTCCACTTT. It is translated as CASGSGTDHLPLHF.

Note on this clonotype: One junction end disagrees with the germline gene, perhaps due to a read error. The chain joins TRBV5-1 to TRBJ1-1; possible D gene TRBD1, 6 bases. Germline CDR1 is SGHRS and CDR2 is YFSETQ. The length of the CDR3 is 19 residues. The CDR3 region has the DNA TGCGCCTGCAGCTCCGGGCGACAGGCCCCGATAAACCTGGACACTGAAGCTTTCTTT. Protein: CACSSGRQAPINLDTEAFF.

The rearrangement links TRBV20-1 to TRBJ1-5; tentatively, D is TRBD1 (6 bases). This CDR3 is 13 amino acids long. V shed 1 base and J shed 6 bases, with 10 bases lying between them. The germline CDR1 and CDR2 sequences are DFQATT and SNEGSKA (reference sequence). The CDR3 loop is CSARGTAPQPQHF. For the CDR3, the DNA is TGCAGTGCTAGAGGGACAGCACCTCAGCCCCAGCATTTT.